A single sample gave rise to the 7 T cell receptor beta chains below, sequenced in a study of T cell clonality in common variable immunodeficiency. Findings and caveats of the study: Common variable immunodeficiency TCR beta sequences reportedly had fewer deletions and N-nucleotide insertions.

The repertoire was sequenced with immunoSEQ multiplex PCR; TCRdb's copy has only in-frame clones and lacks some. The sample contains around 9,600 clones, none occurring once; approximately 4.5% lies in the top ten. Their target antigens are unknown. Source material: peripheral blood mononuclear cells. The origin of the receptors is a human donor with common variable immunodeficiency.

The table lists this clone with many counts. The CDR3 end lies 3 residues beyond the end of the read and is filled in from the germline J gene. V is TRBV5-1 and J is TRBJ1-1; D remains unclear. Germline V gene data show CDR1 as SGHRS and CDR2 as YFSETQ. There are 16 residues in the CDR3. Deletions cut 0 bases from V and 0 bases from J, with 12 bases between. This CDR3 reads CASSLGTDFMNTEAFF. CDR3 bases read: TGCGCCAGCAGCTTGGGGACGGACTTCATGAACACTGAA.

By share of the sample, this clone is medium-sized. Sequencing ends 3 residues short of the CDR3 end; the germline J gene provides the rest. The chain uses TRBV19 and TRBJ1-5; D is unclear. The CDR3 has 14 residues. Trimming took off 3 bases at V and 0 bases at J, with 6 bases between the two ends. Looked up from germline, CDR1 is LNHDA and CDR2 is SQIVND (reference sequence). CDR3 DNA, as far as it was read: TGTGCCAGTAGTATGCAGAGTAGCAATCAGCCC. Translated, it gives CASSMQSSNQP. The full CDR3 protein is CASSMQSSNQPQHF.

By frequency in the sample, this clone is medium-sized (0.01 to 0.1%). Read sequence stops 3 residues before the CDR3 end, and the germline J gene provides the missing end. The rearrangement links TRBV10-3 to TRBJ1-2, with D perhaps matching TRBD1 (6 bases). With 6 bases removed from V and 2 bases from J, the gap between germline ends came to 7 bases. CDR1 is ENHRY and CDR2 is SYGVKD in the germline V gene. The CDR3 is made up of 12 amino acids. The sequenced part of the CDR3 DNA is TGTGCCATCAGCCAGGGGAACTATGGC. Translating it yields CAISQGNYG. The whole CDR3 is CAISQGNYGYTF.

This clone was recorded a few times. The sequenced fragment ends 3 residues before the CDR3 boundary, so the rest is inferred from the germline J gene. The chain employs TRBV18 and TRBJ1-6; D ambiguous. V lost 4 bases and J lost 9, with 16 bases in between. CDR1 and CDR2 (germline): KGHSH, LQKENI. This CDR3 region has 15 residues. CDR3 sequence reads: CASSLEGFDGSPLHF. The sequenced part of the CDR3 DNA is TGTGCCAGCTCACTTGAAGGCTTCGATGGTTCACCC.

This clone was observed many times. The read gets to within 3 residues of the CDR3 end, and the germline J gene fills in the rest. This chain connects TRBV5-4 to TRBJ2-3, with TRBD1 matching 11 bases. The CDR3 contains 15 residues. Losses at the gene ends were 0 bases for V and 4 bases for J; bases not matched to a gene: 1. CDR1 and CDR2 from the germline V gene are SGHNT and YYREEE (reference sequence). CDR3 sequence reads: CASSLEDRGPDTQYF. The sequenced part of the CDR3 DNA is TGTGCCAGCAGCTTGGAGGACAGGGGGCCAGATACG.

This clone was counted a few times. The CDR3 end lies 3 residues beyond the end of the read and is filled in from the germline J gene. This chain links TRBV7-9 with TRBJ1-2; D unclear. CDR1 SEHNR and CDR2 FQNEAQ come from the germline V gene (reference sequence). CDR3 length equals 14 residues. Trimming pared 6 bases from V and 0 bases from J, leaving 11 bases between. CDR3 region: CASRARRANYGYTF. CDR3 DNA (partial): TGTGCCAGCAGAGCGAGGAGAGCTAACTATGGC.

This clone was observed at least ten times. Sequencing ends 3 residues short of the CDR3 end; the germline J gene provides the rest. The chain recombines TRBV20-1 with TRBJ2-3, with D unclear. V was cut by 6 bases and J by 2 bases, with 9 bases left in between. This CDR3 comprises 12 residues. Germline CDR1 is DFQATT and CDR2 is SNEGSKA (reference sequence). CDR3 sequence reads: CSAGSPTDTQYF. Partial CDR3 DNA: TGCAGTGCGGGTAGCCCCACAGATACG.